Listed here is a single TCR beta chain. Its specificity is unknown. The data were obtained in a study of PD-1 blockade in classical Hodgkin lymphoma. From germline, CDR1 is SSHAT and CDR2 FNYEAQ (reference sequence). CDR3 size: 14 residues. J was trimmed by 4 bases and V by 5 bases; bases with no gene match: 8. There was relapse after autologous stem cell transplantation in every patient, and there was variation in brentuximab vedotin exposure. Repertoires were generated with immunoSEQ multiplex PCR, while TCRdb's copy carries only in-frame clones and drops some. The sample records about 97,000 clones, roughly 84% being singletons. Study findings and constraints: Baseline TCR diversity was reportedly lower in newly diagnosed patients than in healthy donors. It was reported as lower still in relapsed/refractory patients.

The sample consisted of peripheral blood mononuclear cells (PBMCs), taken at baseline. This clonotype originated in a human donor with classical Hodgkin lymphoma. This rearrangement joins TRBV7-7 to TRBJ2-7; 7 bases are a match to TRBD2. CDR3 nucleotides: TGTGCCAGCAGCCCGGGGGAGGGCCTGTACGAGCAGTACTTC. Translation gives CASSPGEGLYEQYF.